The clone carrying this T cell receptor (beta chain) was observed many times. The germline CDR1 and CDR2 sequences are SGDLS and YYNGEE. Germline trimming cut 3 bases from V and 0 bases from J; bases unmatched to any gene: 8. CDR3 length: 16 amino acids. These data originate in a study of regulatory T cells in long-lasting Graves disease. Described time point: newly diagnosed GD, antithyroid drugs for less than 3 months. PBMCs provided the RNA from which the TCR library was made. Arm-PCR of CDR3 regions and iRepertoire HTBI primers were used to build TCR beta libraries. MiXCR, applied by TCRdb to the multiplex PCR reads, yields one record per CDR3 protein. The sample holds about 440,000 distinct CDR3 sequences, under 15% seen once. These data also featured in a second study, about T cells in Graves' hyperthyroidism and ophthalmopathy.

This specimen was peripheral blood mononuclear cells (PBMCs), taken at new diagnosis, from a patient treated with antithyroid drugs. The chain couples TRBV9 to TRBJ2-7; TRBD2 agrees at 8 bases. This receptor was taken from a young woman with Graves disease. As DNA, the CDR3 is TGTGCCAGCAGCGCGCCCGCCGGGACTAGCTCCTACGAGCAGTACTTC. Amino acids: CASSAPAGTSSYEQYF.